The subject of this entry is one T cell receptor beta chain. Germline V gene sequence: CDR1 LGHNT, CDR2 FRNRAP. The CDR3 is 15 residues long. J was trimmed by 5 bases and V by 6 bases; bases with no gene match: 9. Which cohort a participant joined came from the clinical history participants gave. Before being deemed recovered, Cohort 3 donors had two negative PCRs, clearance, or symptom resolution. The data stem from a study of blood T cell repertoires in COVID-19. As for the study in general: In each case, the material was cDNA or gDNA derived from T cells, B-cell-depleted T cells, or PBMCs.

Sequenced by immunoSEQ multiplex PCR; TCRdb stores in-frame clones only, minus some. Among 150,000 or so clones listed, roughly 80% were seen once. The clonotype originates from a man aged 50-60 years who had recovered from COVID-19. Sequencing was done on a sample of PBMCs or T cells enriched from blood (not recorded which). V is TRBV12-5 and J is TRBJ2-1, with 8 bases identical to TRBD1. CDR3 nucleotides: TGTGCTAGTGGCACGGACAGGGCTTATCACAATGAGCAGTTCTTC. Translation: CASGTDRAYHNEQFF.